The next 15 T cell receptor beta chains were all read from a single sample in a study of T-cell memory formation after mild COVID-19. Each CDR3 protein is one row after TCRdb ran MiXCR on the 5' RACE reads. The sample has about 310,000 distinct CDR3 sequences, 15% to 20% seen once. Sample: PBMCs or a T cell subset sorted from them (not recorded which). All receptors derive from a man between 18 and 35 years old who had mild COVID-19 (a few samples of this study predate the infection). Cell type and time point are not known.

This clonotype was seen only a few times. The chain links TRBV2 to TRBJ1-4; D is uncertain. The CDR3 totals 15 residues. CDR1 is SNHLY and CDR2 is FYNNEI in the germline V gene. V was pared by 2 bases and J by 0 bases, with 7 bases between. The CDR3 nucleotides read TGTGCCAGCAGTGAATCAGAAGCAACTAATGAAAAACTGTTTTTT. Translation gives CASSESEATNEKLFF.

The chain has TRBV5-1 and TRBJ2-2, with D perhaps matching TRBD1 (5 bases). The V and J ends lost 3 bases and 5 bases respectively, with 14 bases between them. The CDR3 loop spans 15 amino acids. Looked up from germline, CDR1 is SGHRS and CDR2 is YFSETQ. The CDR3 here is CASSWYAGRTGELFF. CDR3 sequence (DNA): TGCGCCAGCAGCTGGTACGCAGGGCGAACCGGGGAGCTGTTTTTT.

The genes are TRBV7-8 and TRBJ2-1, with 12 positions matching TRBD2. V lost 3 bases, J lost 9 bases, and 18 bases stayed unmatched. Germline CDR1 and CDR2: SGHVS and FQNEAQ. The CDR3 is made up of 19 amino acids. CDR3 bases: TGTGCCAGCAGCTTGTTACCCGGGACTAGCGGGTCGAACGGCTCTGAGCAGTTCTTC. This sequence encodes CASSLLPGTSGSNGSEQFF.

V usage is TRBV20-1 and J usage is TRBJ2-6; D is tentatively TRBD1 or TRBD2 (5 bases each). V was pared by 1 base and J by 0 bases, with 7 bases between. The CDR3 consists of 15 residues. Germline CDR1 and CDR2: DFQATT and SNEGSKA (reference sequence). CDR3: CSARGGNSGANVLTF. The CDR3 DNA is TGCAGTGCTAGAGGGGGGAACTCTGGGGCCAACGTCCTGACTTTC.

This clonotype was observed many times. The rearrangement links TRBV7-8 to TRBJ2-7, with a weak D call TRBD2 (6 bases). This CDR3 has 15 residues. Germline CDR1 and CDR2: SGHVS and FQNEAQ. Trimming removed 4 bases from V and 2 bases from J, with 15 bases in between. This chain's CDR3 is CASSSPMWGAYEQYV. The DNA of the CDR3 is TGTGCCAGCAGCTCCCCGATGTGGGGGGCCTACGAGCAGTACGTC.

This clonotype was recorded a few times. The V and J genes are TRBV4-1 and TRBJ1-1; 9 bases agree with TRBD1. The germline V gene encodes CDR1 MGHRA and CDR2 YSYEKL. This CDR3 is 16 amino acids long. J was trimmed by 3 bases and V by 0 bases; bases with no gene match: 5. CDR3 DNA sequence: TGCGCCAGCAGCCAAGAGAAGAGACAGGGGGACACTGAAGCTTTCTTT. Translating gives CASSQEKRQGDTEAFF.

The chain combines TRBV3-1 with TRBJ2-1; no clear D gene. With 3 bases removed from V and 9 bases from J, the gap between germline ends came to 9 bases. The germline gives CDR1 LGHDT, CDR2 YNNKEL (reference sequence). The CDR3 loop spans 12 amino acids. The CDR3 sequence: CASSQRLGEQFF. The CDR3 nucleotides read TGTGCCAGCAGCCAGCGTCTCGGTGAGCAGTTCTTC.

The rearrangement joins TRBV7-9 to TRBJ2-1; D perhaps matches TRBD1 (5 bases). The V end lost 6 bases, the J end lost 7 bases, and 10 bases lay between the germline ends. The CDR3 is made up of 12 amino acids. Germline V gene data show CDR1 as SEHNR and CDR2 as FQNEAQ (reference sequence). In DNA form, the CDR3 reads TGTGCCAGCAGGTCGACAGTTAATGAGCAGTTCTTC. It encodes CASRSTVNEQFF. The entire variable domain, with the rest obtained from reference TRBV7-9 and TRBJ2-1, is as follows: DTGVSQNPRHKITKRGQNVTFRCDPISEHNRLYWYRQTLGQGPEFLTYFQNEAQLEKSRLLSDRFSAERPKGSFSTLEIQRTEQGDSAMYLCASRSTVNEQFFGPGTRLTVL.

There are a few counts of this clonotype. The CDR3 is CSVDADRVGEKLFF. CDR3 DNA: TGCAGCGTTGATGCGGACAGGGTAGGCGAAAAACTGTTTTTT. The rearrangement uses TRBV29-1 and TRBJ1-4; 8 positions agree with TRBD1. The CDR3 has 14 amino acids. After removal of 3 bases from V and 8 bases from J, the junction contained 8 bases not matched to a gene. From germline, CDR1 is SQVTM and CDR2 ANQGSEA.

This chain connects TRBV5-5 to TRBJ2-1, with D perhaps matching TRBD1 (5 bases). The germline V and J ends were trimmed by 0 bases and 0 bases, with 10 bases remaining between them. This CDR3 has 16 residues. CDR1 and CDR2 from the germline V gene are SGHKS and YYEKEE (reference sequence). CDR3 in amino acids: CASSLGTGYSYNEQFF. DNA for the CDR3: TGTGCCAGCAGCTTGGGCACAGGATACTCCTACAATGAGCAGTTCTTC. Complete variable domain (other parts from reference TRBV5-5 and TRBJ2-1): DAGVTQSPTHLIKTRGQQVTLRCSPISGHKSVSWYQQVLGQGPQFIFQYYEKEERGRGNFPDRFSARQFPNYSSELNVNALLLGDSALYLCASSLGTGYSYNEQFFGPGTRLTVL.

The genes are TRBV7-7 and TRBJ2-1; 9 positions match TRBD1. V was clipped by 4 bases and J by 5 bases; unmatched bases: 6. Per the germline V gene, CDR1 is SSHAT and CDR2 is FNYEAQ (reference sequence). CDR3 length: 15 amino acids. The CDR3 DNA reads as TGTGCCAGCAGCTCCGCCCGGACAGGGGACAATGAGCAGTTCTTC. It codes for CASSSARTGDNEQFF. Together with reference TRBV7-7 and TRBJ2-1, the CDR3 gives the full variable domain: GAGVSQSPRYKVTKRGQDVTLRCDPISSHATLYWYQQALGQGPEFLTYFNYEAQPDKSGLPSDRFSAERPEGSISTLTIQRTEQRDSAMYRCASSSARTGDNEQFFGPGTRLTVL.

V and J are TRBV5-4 and TRBJ2-3; 12 nucleotides align to TRBD1. The germline V gene has CDR1 SGHNT and CDR2 YYREEE (reference sequence). CDR3 length equals 16 residues. V lost 4 bases to trimming and J lost 6 bases; unmatched junction nucleotides: 9. The CDR3 reads CASSRGGQGAADTQYF. The CDR3, as DNA: TGTGCCAGCAGCCGGGGGGGACAGGGGGCAGCCGATACGCAGTATTTT. Looking up the rest from reference TRBV5-4 and TRBJ2-3 gives the full variable domain: ETGVTQSPTHLIKTRGQQVTLRCSSQSGHNTVSWYQQALGQGPQFIFQYYREEENGRGNFPPRFSGLQFPNYSSELNVNALELDDSALYLCASSRGGQGAADTQYFGPGTRLTVL.

The CDR3 coding sequence is TGCGCCAGCAGCTTGGGGACAGGTCCCTCCTCTGGAAACACCATATATTTT. Its protein product is CASSLGTGPSSGNTIYF. The chain couples TRBV5-1 to TRBJ1-3; the match to TRBD1 covers 7 bases. Germline V gene sequence: CDR1 SGHRS, CDR2 YFSETQ. CDR3 length equals 17 residues. The ends lost 0 bases at V and 0 bases at J; junction bases unmatched: 6. Based on the CDR3 plus reference TRBV5-1 and TRBJ1-3, the full variable domain is KAGVTQTPRYLIKTRGQQVTLSCSPISGHRSVSWYQQTPGQGLQFLFEYFSETQRNKGNFPGRFSGRQFSNSRSEMNVSTLELGDSALYLCASSLGTGPSSGNTIYFGEGSWLTVV.

The genes are TRBV12-3 or TRBV12-4 and TRBJ1-4; TRBD1 matches at 10 bases. With V trimmed by 5 bases and J by 10 bases, 10 bases remained unmatched. The CDR3 length is 15 residues. The CDR3 here is CASSTSGTGAGKLFF. The CDR3 nucleotides are TGTGCCAGCAGTACTTCCGGGACAGGGGCAGGAAAACTGTTTTTT.

This clonotype was seen a handful of times. The V call is TRBV20-1, the J call TRBJ1-2, with D uncertain. The ends were cut back, 3 bases at V and 0 bases at J, with 14 bases in the middle. Per germline, CDR1 DFQATT and CDR2 SNEGSKA (reference sequence). The CDR3 is made up of 15 amino acids. CDR3 loop: CSASSGAGANYGYTF. The CDR3 nucleotides are TGCAGTGCTAGTTCTGGTGCCGGCGCTAACTATGGCTACACCTTC.